These 21 T cell receptor beta chains share one sample of origin, sequenced in a study of OX40 agonist ivuxolimab in advanced cancers. Clones were sequenced by immunoSEQ multiplex PCR, and TCRdb holds only the in-frame ones, with some missing. The table includes 75,000 to 100,000 clones, 84% detected once. Here the sequenced sample was CD4+ or CD8+ T cells sorted from blood, taken in a trial of the OX40 agonist ivuxolimab. The receptors here all came from an adult with an advanced solid tumor such as melanoma, head and neck, liver or kidney cancer.

This rearrangement joins TRBV28 to TRBJ2-3, with TRBD1 matching 7 bases. The CDR3 totals 16 residues. Trimming cost V 5 bases and J 0 bases; bases outside gene matches: 8. CDR1 is MDHEN and CDR2 is SYDVKM in the germline V gene. CDR3: CASSGQDSISTDTQYF. CDR3 DNA: TGTGCCAGCAGTGGACAGGATTCGATTAGCACAGATACGCAGTATTTT.

The J gene is TRBJ2-2, the V gene TRBV15; the D is unclear. The CDR3 consists of 13 residues. The germline V and J ends were trimmed by 3 bases and 7 bases, with 9 bases remaining between them. Germline V gene sequence: CDR1 LNHNV, CDR2 YYDKDF (reference sequence). The CDR3 DNA follows: TGTGCCACCAGCAGGGACGAAGACGGGGAGCTGTTTTTT. Amino acids: CATSRDEDGELFF.

The chain carries TRBV9 and TRBJ2-1, with 12 bases lining up with TRBD1. This CDR3 region has 15 residues. Germline loops: CDR1 SGDLS, CDR2 YYNGEE. V was clipped by 2 bases and J by 9 bases; unmatched bases: 6. The CDR3: CASSVGQGADGEQFF. The DNA of the CDR3 is TGTGCCAGCAGCGTGGGACAGGGGGCGGACGGTGAGCAGTTCTTC. Full variable domain (rest looked up from reference TRBV9 and TRBJ2-1): DSGVTQTPKHLITATGQRVTLRCSPRSGDLSVYWYQQSLDQGLQFLIQYYNGEERAKGNILERFSAQQFPDLHSELNLSSLELGDSALYFCASSVGQGADGEQFFGPGTRLTVL.

The chain couples TRBV5-1 to TRBJ2-1; D may match TRBD1 or TRBD2 (7 bases each). V was clipped by 4 bases and J by 3 bases, with 14 bases between them. The CDR3 sequence is 15 residues long. The germline CDR1 and CDR2 sequences are SGHRS and YFSETQ. This chain's CDR3 is CASSTTGEGYNEQFF. DNA of the CDR3: TGCGCCAGCAGCACTACAGGGGAGGGCTACAATGAGCAGTTCTTC.

The rearrangement uses TRBV30 and TRBJ2-7; unclear D gene. Germline assignment: CDR1 GTSNPN and CDR2 SVGIG (reference sequence). Trimming took 1 base from V and 3 from J, leaving 13 bases between them. The CDR3 has 14 residues. In DNA form, the CDR3 reads TGTGCCTGGAGTGATCTCCTGGAGTTCTACGAGCAGTACGTC. It is translated as CAWSDLLEFYEQYV.

Remarks on this clone: The sample has other DNA sequences that encode this CDR3 too. The genes are TRBV28 and TRBJ2-1; 10 bases align to TRBD1. J was trimmed by 2 bases and V by 6 bases; bases with no gene match: 4. The length of the CDR3 is 15 residues. CDR1 MDHEN and CDR2 SYDVKM come from the germline V gene. CDR3 nucleotide sequence: TGTGCCAGCAGGCGCGGGACAGGGGCCTACAATGAGCAGTTCTTC. Translated, it gives CASRRGTGAYNEQFF.

This rearrangement joins TRBV5-8 to TRBJ1-4; D gene unclear. The CDR3 contains 19 residues. The V gene lost 2 bases and the J gene lost 6 bases, with 26 bases spanning the gap. Germline loops: CDR1 SGHTS, CDR2 YDEGEE. In DNA form, the CDR3 reads TGTGCCAGCAGCTTTCCATTTATCCTCGACGGGGAAAGAGATGAAAAACTGTTTTTT. This translates into CASSFPFILDGERDEKLFF. Drawing the rest from reference TRBV5-8 and TRBJ1-4, the complete variable domain is EAGVTQSPTHLIKTRGQQATLRCSPISGHTSVYWYQQALGLGLQFLLWYDEGEERNRGNFPPRFSGRQFPNYSSELNVNALELEDSALYLCASSFPFILDGERDEKLFFGSGTQLSVL.

The J gene is TRBJ2-3, the V gene TRBV11-2; a possible D gene is TRBD1 (7 bases). V shed 5 bases and J shed 0 bases, with 12 bases lying between them. This CDR3 is 15 amino acids long. Germline CDR1 reads SGHAT; CDR2 reads FQNNGV. The CDR3 sequence: CASSPTGTSTDTQYF. CDR3 in DNA: TGTGCCAGCAGCCCGACAGGGACTAGCACAGATACGCAGTATTTT.

This clone was seen only once. The chain joins TRBV14 to TRBJ1-2; the D gene is possibly TRBD1 (6 bases). Per germline, CDR1 SGHDN and CDR2 FVKESK. The CDR3 extends over 14 amino acids. Trimming took 6 bases from V and 6 from J, leaving 17 bases between them. Here the CDR3 reads CASSKPDSFDGYTF. The CDR3 nucleotides read TGTGCCAGCAGTAAACCGGACAGTTTTGATGGCTACACCTTC.

The chain uses TRBV5-1 and TRBJ2-3, with D tentatively TRBD2 (5 bases). The ends were cut back, 6 bases at V and 3 bases at J, with 14 bases in the middle. Germline V gene lookup returns CDR1 SGHRS and CDR2 YFSETQ. This CDR3 is 14 amino acids long. The CDR3, as DNA: TGCGCCAGCAATGAGGGCTGGGAAACAGATACGCAGTATTTT. Protein sequence: CASNEGWETDTQYF. The entire variable domain, with the rest obtained from reference TRBV5-1 and TRBJ2-3, is as follows: KAGVTQTPRYLIKTRGQQVTLSCSPISGHRSVSWYQQTPGQGLQFLFEYFSETQRNKGNFPGRFSGRQFSNSRSEMNVSTLELGDSALYLCASNEGWETDTQYFGPGTRLTVL.

The gene calls are TRBV5-1 and TRBJ2-1; tentative D call: TRBD1 (6 bases). Trimming removed 4 bases at V and 0 bases at J, with 14 bases between. In germline, CDR1 is SGHRS, CDR2 YFSETQ. This CDR3 is 16 amino acids long. Here the CDR3 DNA reads TGCGCCAGCAGCCGAGAACAGGGTAGCTCCTACAATGAGCAGTTCTTC. Protein sequence: CASSREQGSSYNEQFF.

The chain is built from TRBV5-4 and TRBJ2-3; 8 bases map to TRBD2. The germline CDR1 and CDR2 sequences are SGHNT and YYREEE (reference sequence). This CDR3 is built from 15 residues. Unmatched junction bases numbered 6, after V lost 2 bases and J lost 4 bases. CDR3 amino acids: CASSFGGARADTQYF. The CDR3 coding sequence is TGTGCCAGCAGCTTCGGGGGGGCAAGGGCAGATACGCAGTATTTT.

V and J are TRBV6-5 and TRBJ2-3, with 9 bases matching TRBD2. Germline values: CDR1 MNHEY, CDR2 SVGAGI. V lost 2 bases to trimming and J lost 4 bases; unmatched junction nucleotides: 4. This CDR3 spans 15 amino acids. As DNA, the CDR3 is TGTGCCAGCAGTTACGGGCTAGCGGGGCCAGATACGCAGTATTTT. This gives the protein CASSYGLAGPDTQYF.

The chain recombines TRBV19 with TRBJ2-3; 12 bases align to TRBD2. This CDR3 region has 17 residues. V gave up 5 bases and J gave up 5 bases; unmatched junction bases: 11. CDR1 is LNHDA, CDR2 SQIVND, per germline (reference sequence). The CDR3 protein is CASSDLAGGDQRDTQYF. The CDR3, as DNA: TGTGCCAGTAGTGATCTAGCGGGGGGGGACCAGCGAGATACGCAGTATTTT.

J is TRBJ2-1 and V is TRBV19, with D perhaps TRBD1 (6 bases). There are 15 residues in the CDR3. Between the trimmed V and J ends, which lost 6 bases and 6 bases, there was a span of 18 bases. CDR1 LNHDA and CDR2 SQIVND come from the germline V gene (reference sequence). DNA for the CDR3: TGTGCCAGTAGCCTACAGGGTCGGGATTCCAATGAGCAGTTCTTC. Amino acids: CASSLQGRDSNEQFF. Variable domain in full (rest from reference TRBV19 and TRBJ2-1): DGGITQSPKYLFRKEGQNVTLSCEQNLNHDAMYWYRQDPGQGLRLIYYSQIVNDFQKGDIAEGYSVSREKKESFPLTVTSAQKNPTAFYLCASSLQGRDSNEQFFGPGTRLTVL.

This clone was seen only a few times. The chain has TRBV5-8 and TRBJ1-6, with D possibly TRBD1 on 5 matching bases. The V gene's germline CDR1 is SGHTS and CDR2 YDEGEE. The CDR3 covers 14 residues. The ends were cut back, 0 bases at V and 9 bases at J, with 10 bases in the middle. The CDR3 bases are TGTGCCAGCAGCTTGGAGCAGGGTCCTTCACCCCTCCACTTT. It translates to CASSLEQGPSPLHF.

The rearrangement links TRBV6-1 to TRBJ1-6, with D perhaps TRBD1 (5 bases). This CDR3 spans 14 amino acids. Trimming removed 6 bases at V and 10 bases at J, with 16 bases between. CDR1 MNHNS and CDR2 SASEGT come from the germline V gene. CDR3 sequence reads: CASREPRDLSPLHF. CDR3 nucleotides: TGTGCCAGCAGAGAACCCAGGGATTTGTCACCCCTCCACTTT.

This clone was detected a few times. This chain uses TRBV14 with TRBJ1-1, with TRBD1 matching 8 bases. With V trimmed by 1 base and J by 10 bases, 14 bases remained unmatched. CDR3 size: 16 residues. Germline V gene sequence: CDR1 SGHDN, CDR2 FVKESK. CDR3 in amino acids: CASSQGTGGRQGRAFF. CDR3 in DNA: TGTGCCAGCAGCCAAGGGACCGGGGGAAGACAGGGGCGAGCTTTCTTT.

CDR3 sequence reads: CAWSVQSINYGYTF. The CDR3 nucleotides read TGTGCCTGGAGTGTTCAGTCTATCAACTATGGCTACACCTTC. The rearrangement joins TRBV30 to TRBJ1-2; no reliable D call. From germline, CDR1 is GTSNPN and CDR2 SVGIG (reference sequence). This CDR3 is built from 14 residues. V dropped 0 bases and J dropped 2 bases, with 10 bases sitting between them.

The chain combines TRBV6-1 with TRBJ1-5, with D perhaps matching TRBD1 (5 bases). Per the germline V gene, CDR1 is MNHNS and CDR2 is SASEGT. CDR3 length: 17 amino acids. V was trimmed by 1 base and J by 0 bases, leaving 13 bases between them. The CDR3 nucleotides read TGTGCCAGCAGTGAAGACAGGCTTGGGGATAGCAATCAGCCCCAGCATTTT. Residues: CASSEDRLGDSNQPQHF.

The gene calls are TRBV2 and TRBJ2-3; D is unclear. CDR1 and CDR2 (germline): SNHLY, FYNNEI. This CDR3 region has 13 residues. Trimming shortened V by 5 bases and J by 2 bases, and 8 bases separated the two germline ends. CDR3 DNA: TGTGCCAGCAGTAGGACCATCACAGATACGCAGTATTTT. Translation: CASSRTITDTQYF.